This T cell receptor (beta chain) was sequenced in a study of T-cell reconstitution after alpha-beta-depleted transplantation in children. TCRbeta library preparation incorporated unique molecular identifiers. TCRdb analysed the PCR reads with MiXCR anew, one entry per CDR3 protein. The profile shows approximately 590,000 distinct CDR3 sequences, under 12% of them singletons. Germline V gene sequence: CDR1 DFQATT, CDR2 SNEGSKA (reference sequence). The CDR3 extends over 18 amino acids. Losses at the gene ends were 1 base for V and 0 bases for J; bases not matched to a gene: 15. The table lists this clonotype with a few counts.

The source was PBMCs from the stem cell graft donor, collected from the stem cell graft. The TCR originated in a human donor who donated a stem cell graft to a child with acute myeloid leukemia. The chain is built from TRBV20-1 and TRBJ2-7, with 7 positions matching TRBD2. CDR3 sequence: CSARGTDAQRGSSYEQYF. In nucleotides, the CDR3 is TGCAGTGCTAGAGGGACTGATGCTCAGCGGGGCAGCTCCTACGAGCAGTACTTC.